In its sample, the clone carrying this TCR beta chain was seen once. As yet, its antigen is unknown. Assay used: immunoSEQ multiplex PCR; TCRdb lists only in-frame clones, some missing. This table has about 700,000 clones, 92% appearing once. CD8 cells regarded as naive lacked CD45RO, were positively chosen for CCR7, and omitted terminally differentiated effector memory CD45RA+ cells. The sample is drawn from a study of shared clonotypes between healthy human individuals. Study in general: Each donor's CD4 naive and CD4 memory cells filled three plates apiece, CD8 naive two, and CD8 memory one.

Trimming took 4 bases from V and 0 from J, leaving 10 bases between them. Germline-derived CDR1 and CDR2 are SNHLY and FYNNEI. This CDR3 is 15 amino acids long. Study-level results: There were few donors, and this limited the genetic and exposure-history diversity represented. Clonotypes that were shared across four donors made up roughly 5% of naive CD4 clonotypes.

Sequencing was performed on naive CD8+ T cells sorted from blood. This TCR derives from a man in his thirties or forties in good health. This sequence joins TRBV2 and TRBJ1-5, with no clear D. CDR3 bases: TGTGCCAGCAGTGCTGGAGAATATAGCAATCAGCCCCAGCATTTT. This codes for CASSAGEYSNQPQHF.